These 7 T cell receptor beta chains originate from one sample sequenced in a study of T-cell memory formation after mild COVID-19. TCRdb analysed the 5' RACE reads with MiXCR anew, one entry per CDR3 protein. The sample contains under 450,000 distinct CDR3 sequences, approximately 15% of which appear only once. Sequences were obtained from PBMCs or a T cell subset sorted from them (not recorded which). The receptors come from a man aged 18 to 30 who had mild COVID-19 (a few samples of this study predate the infection). Cell type and time point are not known.

This clonotype was observed a handful of times. This sequence joins TRBV6-5 and TRBJ2-7, with 8 bases matching TRBD1. Germline assignment: CDR1 MNHEY and CDR2 SVGAGI. V shed 5 bases and J 3 bases; nucleotides not matched to a gene: 12. This CDR3 comprises 16 residues. This chain's CDR3 is CASSPDGQGWGYEQYF. The CDR3 nucleotides are TGTGCCAGCAGTCCGGACGGACAGGGTTGGGGCTACGAGCAGTACTTC.

This clonotype has only a few counts. The rearrangement joins TRBV7-9 to TRBJ1-4; D is possibly TRBD1 (5 bases). Germline CDR1 reads SEHNR; CDR2 reads FQNEAQ (reference sequence). CDR3 length: 15 amino acids. Trimming pared 3 bases from V and 3 bases from J, leaving 11 bases between. In nucleotides, the CDR3 is TGTGCCAGCAGCTTCAGTCCGGGGGCTAATGAAAAACTGTTTTTT. Protein sequence: CASSFSPGANEKLFF. Variable domain in full (rest from reference TRBV7-9 and TRBJ1-4): DTGVSQNPRHKITKRGQNVTFRCDPISEHNRLYWYRQTLGQGPEFLTYFQNEAQLEKSRLLSDRFSAERPKGSFSTLEIQRTEQGDSAMYLCASSFSPGANEKLFFGSGTQLSVL.

J is TRBJ1-4 and V is TRBV7-2, with D possibly TRBD1 on 5 matching bases. Deletions cut 5 bases from V and 0 bases from J, with 10 bases between. This CDR3 has 15 amino acids. Looked up from germline, CDR1 is SGHTA and CDR2 is FQGNSA. The CDR3 nucleotides are TGTGCCAGCAGCCTTCGACAGTCAACTAATGAAAAACTGTTTTTT. The encoded protein is CASSLRQSTNEKLFF.

The V and J genes are TRBV5-4 and TRBJ2-3; D is perhaps TRBD1 or TRBD2 (6 bases each). Trimming shortened V by 1 base and J by 4 bases, and 13 bases separated the two germline ends. Germline values: CDR1 SGHNT, CDR2 YYREEE (reference sequence). The CDR3 has 15 residues. As DNA, the CDR3 is TGTGCCAGCAGCTTGCCCGGGGGCAGCTCAGATACGCAGTATTTT. Translating it yields CASSLPGGSSDTQYF. The variable domain in full, completed from reference TRBV5-4 and TRBJ2-3, reads ETGVTQSPTHLIKTRGQQVTLRCSSQSGHNTVSWYQQALGQGPQFIFQYYREEENGRGNFPPRFSGLQFPNYSSELNVNALELDDSALYLCASSLPGGSSDTQYFGPGTRLTVL.

A note on this clonotype: An end of the junction does not agree with germline; a read error may underlie this. The chain has TRBV16 and TRBJ2-3; D is unresolved. Germline-derived CDR1 and CDR2 are KGHSY and FQNENV. The CDR3 has 12 amino acids. CDR3: CASTQSTDTQYF. The DNA for the CDR3 is TGTGCCAGCACCCAAAGCACAGATACGCAGTATTTT.

A few counts support this clonotype. The CDR3 is CAISERTSGEETQYF. The CDR3 coding sequence is TGTGCCATCAGTGAACGGACTAGCGGGGAAGAGACCCAGTACTTC. The V call is TRBV10-3, the J call TRBJ2-5; the match to TRBD2 covers 12 bases. Unmatched junction bases numbered 2, after V lost 3 bases and J lost 3 bases. Germline V CDR1 and CDR2: ENHRY, SYGVKD. This CDR3 region has 15 residues.

This clonotype was observed a handful of times. V is TRBV20-1 and J is TRBJ2-7; D is undetermined. V lost 6 bases, J lost 4 bases, and 13 bases lay in between. The germline V gene has CDR1 DFQATT and CDR2 SNEGSKA (reference sequence). CDR3 length: 12 amino acids. In DNA form, the CDR3 reads TGCAGTGCGCAGCCGGGCCTTTACGAGCAGTACGTC. It encodes CSAQPGLYEQYV.